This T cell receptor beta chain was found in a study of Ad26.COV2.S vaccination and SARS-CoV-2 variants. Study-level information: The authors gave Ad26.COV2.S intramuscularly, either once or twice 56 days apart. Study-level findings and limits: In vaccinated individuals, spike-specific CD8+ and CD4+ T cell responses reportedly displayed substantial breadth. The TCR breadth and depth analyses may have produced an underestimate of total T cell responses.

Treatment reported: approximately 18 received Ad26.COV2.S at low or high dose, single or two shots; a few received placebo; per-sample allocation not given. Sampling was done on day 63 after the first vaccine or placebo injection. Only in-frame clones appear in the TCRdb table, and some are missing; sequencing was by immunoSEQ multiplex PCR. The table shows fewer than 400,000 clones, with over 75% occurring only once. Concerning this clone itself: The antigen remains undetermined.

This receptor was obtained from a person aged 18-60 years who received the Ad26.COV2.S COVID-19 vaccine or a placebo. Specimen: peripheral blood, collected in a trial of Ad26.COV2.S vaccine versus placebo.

CDR3 amino acids: CATTETSGTDTQYF. The DNA for the CDR3 is TGTGCCACCACTGAGACTAGCGGAACAGATACGCAGTATTTT. The J gene is TRBJ2-3, the V gene TRBV2; 9 bases are shared with TRBD2. The CDR3 has 14 amino acids. V was clipped by 10 bases and J by 3 bases; unmatched bases: 8. Looked up from germline, CDR1 is SNHLY and CDR2 is FYNNEI.